This entry concerns a single T cell receptor beta chain. Its target is not known. This entry is derived from a study of vaccination effects on CD4 cells after COVID-19. Study-wide background: Before sequencing, viral peptide pools were used by the ViraFEST assay to expand antigen-specific CD4+ T cells. Both of the two convalescent patients gave a sample, one 16 days and one a week before vaccination. Broader study findings: The authors studied few convalescent patients and collected no early post-infection timepoints.

Investigators separated out CD4+ T cells once about 10 days of culture had passed. The CDR3 runs to 17 residues. CDR1 SGHTA and CDR2 FQGNSA come from the germline V gene. Trimming removed 2 bases at V and 2 bases at J, with 16 bases between. Profiling relied on immunoSEQ multiplex PCR, and the TCRdb table lists in-frame clones only, not all of them. The profile shows approximately 45,000 clones, 75% to 80% of them singletons. The sequencing here drew on CD4+ T cells from PBMCs cultured without peptide, taken before COVID-19 vaccination. The chain couples TRBV7-2 to TRBJ2-1, with D tentatively TRBD1 (5 bases). This sequence was found in a human donor who had a prior SARS-CoV-2 infection. CDR3 loop: CASSLSWGLVTYNEQFF. CDR3 nucleotides: TGTGCCAGCAGCTTATCCTGGGGCTTAGTCACCTACAATGAGCAGTTCTTC.